One sample yielded the 13 T cell receptor beta chains listed below, sequenced in a study of blood T cell repertoires in COVID-19. Here immunoSEQ multiplex PCR was the method, and the copy in TCRdb shows in-frame clones only, minus some. The sample includes around 120,000 clones, approximately 80% of them seen just once. Sequencing was carried out using peripheral blood. The receptors originated from a man in his 70s with acute or convalescent COVID-19.

The genes are TRBV11-2 and TRBJ1-2, with TRBD1 identical over 8 bases. V was clipped by 3 bases and J by 5 bases; unmatched bases: 8. The germline gives CDR1 SGHAT, CDR2 FQNNGV. This CDR3 is 15 amino acids long. The CDR3 sequence is CASSFPFQGAYGYTF. CDR3 coding DNA: TGTGCCAGCAGCTTCCCTTTCCAGGGGGCGTATGGCTACACCTTC.

This clone appeared a single time. V is TRBV6-5 and J is TRBJ1-5; 10 nucleotides agree with TRBD1. Germline V CDR1 and CDR2: MNHEY, SVGAGI. Trimming cost V 2 bases and J 5 bases; bases outside gene matches: 0. The CDR3 loop spans 14 amino acids. This CDR3 is CASSYGTGDQPQHF. CDR3 nucleotide sequence: TGTGCCAGCAGTTACGGGACAGGGGATCAGCCCCAGCATTTT.

The chain joins TRBV6-6 to TRBJ1-3; 7 bases line up with TRBD1. The CDR3 consists of 18 residues. Germline V gene sequence: CDR1 MNHNY, CDR2 SVGAGI (reference sequence). V shed 5 bases, J shed 0 bases, and the junction held 13 bases outside the gene matches. CDR3: CASSRILGQPSSGNTIYF. The DNA of the CDR3 is TGTGCCAGCAGTCGAATACTGGGACAGCCCAGCTCTGGAAACACCATATATTTT.

The chain is built from TRBV27 and TRBJ1-2; D ambiguous. V lost 2 bases and J lost 6, with 13 bases in between. Germline CDR1 reads MNHEY; CDR2 reads SMNVEV (reference sequence). CDR3 length: 14 residues. The CDR3 protein is CASSLRGFSNGYTF. As DNA, the CDR3 is TGTGCCAGCAGTTTACGAGGGTTTTCCAATGGCTACACCTTC.

V is TRBV4-2 and J is TRBJ1-1; D may be TRBD1 (6 bases). CDR3 length: 17 residues. Germline V gene lookup returns CDR1 LGHNA and CDR2 YNFKEQ. V lost 5 bases, J lost 1 base, and 20 bases lay in between. The chain's CDR3 is CASSETGFLRQNTEAFF. The CDR3 region has the DNA TGTGCCAGCAGCGAGACAGGCTTCCTACGCCAGAACACTGAAGCTTTCTTT.

The chain employs TRBV5-1 and TRBJ2-1; no reliable D call. The V and J ends lost 1 base and 0 bases respectively, with 11 bases between them. CDR1 SGHRS and CDR2 YFSETQ come from the germline V gene. The CDR3 runs 16 residues. CDR3 coding DNA: TGCGCCAGCAGCTTGACTGGAGTCAGCTCCTACAATGAGCAGTTCTTC. As protein: CASSLTGVSSYNEQFF.

The chain has TRBV28 and TRBJ1-3, with unresolved D. V dropped 3 bases and J dropped 0 bases, with 12 bases sitting between them. This CDR3 is built from 16 residues. The germline CDR1 and CDR2 sequences are MDHEN and SYDVKM. The CDR3 DNA sequence: TGTGCCAGCAGTTTGGCAGGCTCTCTCTCTGGAAACACCATATATTTT. It specifies CASSLAGSLSGNTIYF.

V is TRBV11-2 and J is TRBJ1-2, with a tentative D call TRBD1 (6 bases). CDR3 length equals 13 residues. V lost 1 base, J lost 4 bases, and 7 bases lay in between. Germline V gene lookup returns CDR1 SGHAT and CDR2 FQNNGV. For the CDR3, the DNA is TGTGCCAGCAGCTTAGGGACAGCCTATGGCTACACCTTC. Amino acid sequence: CASSLGTAYGYTF.

The chain employs TRBV5-5 and TRBJ2-3, with 9 nucleotides matching TRBD2. The CDR3 length is 16 residues. In germline, CDR1 is SGHKS, CDR2 YYEKEE (reference sequence). J gave up 2 bases and V 4 bases, and 8 bases lay outside the gene matches. The CDR3 nucleotides are TGTGCCAGCAGCCGGGGATCTAGCGGGGTCACAGATACGCAGTATTTT. Protein: CASSRGSSGVTDTQYF.

The chain has TRBV6-5 and TRBJ2-1; 8 bases align to TRBD1. The CDR3 is 14 residues long. The junction had 8 bases not matched to a gene; V was cut back by 7 bases and J by 6 bases. From germline, CDR1 is MNHEY and CDR2 SVGAGI. The CDR3 DNA follows: TGTGCCAGCACCCGGGACAGGATCGCCAATGAGCAGTTCTTC. Translation gives CASTRDRIANEQFF.

This clone was seen only once. V is TRBV3-1 (or the pseudogene TRBV3-2) and J is TRBJ2-5; 9 bases are shared with TRBD2. J lost 5 bases, V lost 4 bases, and 8 bases had no gene match. CDR3 length equals 15 residues. In germline, CDR1 is LGHDT, CDR2 YNNKEL (reference sequence). The DNA of the CDR3 is TGTGCCAGCAGCCCCAGCGGGGCGGGGGGGGAGACCCAGTACTTC. It specifies CASSPSGAGGETQYF.

The chain employs TRBV18 and TRBJ1-2, with a tentative D call TRBD1 (6 bases). This CDR3 comprises 13 residues. Trimming took 3 bases from V and 10 from J, leaving 15 bases between them. Germline V gene sequence: CDR1 KGHSH, CDR2 LQKENI. CDR3 sequence: CASSPQFGQIYTF. CDR3 sequence (DNA): TGTGCCAGCTCACCCCAGTTCGGACAGATCTACACCTTC.

The rearrangement uses TRBV27 and TRBJ1-2, with no clear D. V shed 8 bases and J shed 4 bases, with 14 bases lying between them. CDR3 length: 13 amino acids. Germline V lookup: CDR1 MNHEY, CDR2 SMNVEV (reference sequence). CDR3 residues: CASSPGGLYGYTF. In DNA form, the CDR3 reads TGTGCCAGCTCCCCCGGAGGGCTCTATGGCTACACCTTC.